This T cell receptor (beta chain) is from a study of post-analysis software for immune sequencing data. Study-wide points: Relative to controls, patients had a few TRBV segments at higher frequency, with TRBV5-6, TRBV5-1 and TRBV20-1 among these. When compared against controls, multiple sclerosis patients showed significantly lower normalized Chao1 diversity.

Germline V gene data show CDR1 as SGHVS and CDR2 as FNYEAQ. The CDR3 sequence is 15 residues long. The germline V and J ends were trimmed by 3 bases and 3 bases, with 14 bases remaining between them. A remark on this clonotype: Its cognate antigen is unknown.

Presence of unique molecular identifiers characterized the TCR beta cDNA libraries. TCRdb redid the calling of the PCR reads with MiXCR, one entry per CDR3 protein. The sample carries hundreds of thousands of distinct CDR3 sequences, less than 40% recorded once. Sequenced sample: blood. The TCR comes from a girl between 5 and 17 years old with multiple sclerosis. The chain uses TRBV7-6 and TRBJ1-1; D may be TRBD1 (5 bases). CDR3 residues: CASSLFGGRDTEAFF. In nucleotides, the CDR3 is TGTGCCAGCAGCTTGTTCGGGGGACGGGACACTGAAGCTTTCTTT.